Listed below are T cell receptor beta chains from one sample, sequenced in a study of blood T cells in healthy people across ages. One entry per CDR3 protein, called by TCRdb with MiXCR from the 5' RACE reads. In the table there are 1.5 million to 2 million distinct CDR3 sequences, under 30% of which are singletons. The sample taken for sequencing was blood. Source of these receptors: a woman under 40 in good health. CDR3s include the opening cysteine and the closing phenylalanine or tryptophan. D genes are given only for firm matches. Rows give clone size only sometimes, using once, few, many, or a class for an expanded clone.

CASRGLAGIQETQYF TGTGCCAGCAGAGGACTAGCGGGGATCCAAGAGACCCAGTACTTC TRBD2 TRBJ2-5 NA 15 TRBV7-9
CSSSSYNEQFF TGCAGCTCCAGCTCCTACAATGAGCAGTTCTTC NA TRBJ2-1 many 11 TRBV29-1
CASSLFQGGLTEAFF TGCGCCAGCAGCTTGTTCCAGGGAGGATTAACTGAAGCTTTCTTT NA TRBJ1-1 NA 15 TRBV5-1
CASNSGSGSYNEQFF TGTGCCAGCAACAGCGGGAGTGGGTCCTACAATGAGCAGTTCTTC TRBD2 TRBJ2-1 NA 15 TRBV6-6
CASNPFPEGELFF TGTGCCAGCAACCCATTTCCTGAGGGGGAGCTGTTTTTT NA TRBJ2-2 many 13 TRBV13
CASSRDSADTQYF TGTGCCAGCTCGCGGGACTCCGCAGATACGCAGTATTTT NA TRBJ2-3 few 13 TRBV18
CASTGGAANYGYTF TGTGCCAGCACGGGCGGGGCAGCTAACTATGGCTACACCTTC NA TRBJ1-2 NA 14 TRBV12-3/TRBV12-4
CASSCVGGKTYEQYF TGTGCCAGCAGTTGCGTAGGGGGCAAGACCTACGAGCAGTACTTC TRBD1 TRBJ2-7 once 15 TRBV28
CASSYALTTRETQYF TGTGCCAGCAGTTACGCATTGACCACCAGGGAGACCCAGTACTTC NA TRBJ2-5 few 15 TRBV6-2/TRBV6-3
CASSIRQGTGELFF TGTGCCAGCAGTATAAGACAGGGAACCGGGGAGCTGTTTTTT TRBD1 TRBJ2-2 NA 14 TRBV7-2
CASSLRLGGIEAFF TGTGCCAGCAGCTTAAGACTAGGCGGGATTGAAGCTTTCTTT NA TRBJ1-1 few 14 TRBV7-2
CASSFNLAGASEQYF TGTGCCAGCAGTTTTAACCTAGCGGGAGCATCCGAGCAGTACTTC TRBD2 TRBJ2-7 many 15 TRBV12-3/TRBV12-4
CASSPPSGAADTQYF TGTGCCAGCTCACCACCATCGGGGGCCGCAGATACGCAGTATTTT NA TRBJ2-3 NA 15 TRBV18
CATSDPTGGIETQYF TGTGCCACCAGTGATCCGACAGGGGGCATCGAGACCCAGTACTTC TRBD1 TRBJ2-5 NA 15 TRBV24-1
CAWAGRFSGANVLTF TGTGCCTGGGCGGGACGGTTCTCTGGGGCCAACGTCCTGACTTTC NA TRBJ2-6 few 15 TRBV30
CASSWSCGTSYNEQYF TGTGCCAGCAGTTGGTCTTGCGGGACGTCCTACAATGAGCAGTACTTC NA TRBJ2-5 NA 16 TRBV12-3/TRBV12-4
CASSVADIGNTEAFF TGTGCCAGCAGCGTGGCGGACATAGGGAACACTGAAGCTTTCTTT NA TRBJ1-1 NA 15 TRBV9
CASSLDGGSHSGNTIYF TGTGCCAGCAGCTTAGACGGGGGCTCTCACTCTGGAAACACCATATATTTT NA TRBJ1-3 NA 17 TRBV7-9
CAISEGAPGGYGYTF TGTGCCATCAGTGAGGGCGCTCCGGGGGGATATGGCTACACCTTC NA TRBJ1-2 many 15 TRBV10-3
CASSTGPNKASDTQYF TGTGCCAGCAGCACAGGACCTAATAAGGCGTCAGATACGCAGTATTTT NA TRBJ2-3 NA 16 TRBV9
CASSSKTGSEETQYF TGCGCCAGCAGCTCAAAGACAGGGTCCGAAGAGACCCAGTACTTC TRBD1 TRBJ2-5 NA 15 TRBV5-1
CASRGTSGSGGDEQFF TGTGCCAGCAGGGGGACTAGCGGGTCCGGTGGGGATGAGCAGTTCTTC TRBD2 TRBJ2-1 NA 16 TRBV12-3/TRBV12-4
CASRDSGNEKLFF TGTGCCAGTAGGGACAGTGGTAATGAAAAACTGTTTTTT NA TRBJ1-4 NA 13 TRBV19
CASTPGQGTIQYF TGTGCCAGCACTCCGGGACAGGGAACTATTCAGTACTTC TRBD1 TRBJ2-4 many 13 TRBV28
CASSFRPSGTITDTQYF TGCGCCAGCAGCTTCCGTCCGTCCGGGACCATCACAGATACGCAGTATTTT NA TRBJ2-3 NA 17 TRBV5-1
CASSFEPPATNEKLFF TGCGCCAGCAGCTTTGAACCGCCGGCGACTAATGAAAAACTGTTTTTT NA TRBJ1-4 NA 16 TRBV5-1
CASRHSSGRAADTQYF TGTGCCAGCAGGCACTCTAGCGGGAGGGCCGCAGATACGCAGTATTTT TRBD2 TRBJ2-3 NA 16 TRBV11-2
CASGGVVGRETQYF TGTGCCAGCGGGGGGGTCGTGGGTCGGGAGACCCAGTACTTC TRBD2 TRBJ2-5 NA 14 TRBV7-2
CASSVEEGASGNTIYF TGTGCCAGCAGCGTAGAGGAGGGGGCCTCTGGAAACACCATATATTTT TRBD1 TRBJ1-3 NA 16 TRBV9
CASSPVAGADTQYF TGCGCCAGCAGCCCAGTAGCGGGGGCCGATACGCAGTATTTT TRBD2 TRBJ2-3 few 14 TRBV4-1
CASSQGGAGGGETQFF TGCGCCAGCAGCCAAGGAGGAGCGGGAGGTGGAGAGACCCAGTTCTTC TRBD2 TRBJ2-1 once 16 TRBV4-1
CASSYLAKNIQYF TGTGCCAGCAGTTACTTAGCCAAAAACATTCAGTACTTC NA TRBJ2-4 many 13 TRBV6-2/TRBV6-3
CASGTTGDYGYTF TGTGCCAGCGGCACGACAGGGGACTATGGCTACACCTTC TRBD1 TRBJ1-2 few 13 TRBV6-2/TRBV6-3
CASSAEDRGNNEQFF TGTGCCAGCAGCGCCGAGGACAGGGGAAACAATGAGCAGTTCTTC TRBD1 TRBJ2-1 NA 15 TRBV9
CASSTYRAPNTEAFF TGCGCCAGCAGCACTTACAGGGCCCCGAACACTGAAGCTTTCTTT NA TRBJ1-1 NA 15 TRBV5-1
CSAAQTLLSGYTDTQYF TGCAGCGCTGCCCAGACCCTACTTAGCGGGTACACAGATACGCAGTATTTT TRBD2 TRBJ2-3 NA 17 TRBV29-1
CASSPRAPGQGFGEQYF TGTGCCAGCAGCCCAAGAGCTCCGGGACAGGGCTTTGGTGAGCAGTACTTC TRBD1 TRBJ2-5 NA 17 TRBV11-2
CASSGGTSHEQYF TGTGCCAGCAGCGGCGGGACTAGTCACGAGCAGTACTTC TRBD2 TRBJ2-7 NA 13 TRBV2
CASSLAGAFPEQYF TGTGCCAGCAGCTTAGCGGGAGCTTTTCCTGAGCAGTACTTC NA TRBJ2-7 NA 14 TRBV7-9
CASRLTRYYEQYF TGTGCCAGCAGGTTAACCAGATACTACGAGCAGTACTTC NA TRBJ2-7 NA 13 TRBV27
CASSPTRDRVAEAFF TGTGCCAGCAGTCCAACAAGGGACAGGGTGGCTGAAGCTTTCTTT TRBD1 TRBJ1-1 NA 15 TRBV12-3/TRBV12-4
CSVETGPQKLFF TGCAGCGTTGAGACAGGCCCTCAAAAACTGTTTTTT NA TRBJ1-4 few 12 TRBV29-1
CAISRTGEETQYF TGTGCCATCAGCAGGACAGGAGAAGAGACCCAGTACTTC TRBD1 TRBJ2-5 NA 13 TRBV10-3